A selection of T cell receptor beta chains follows, all from one sample in a study of naive and memory T cell subsets. TCRdb used MiXCR to reprocess the UMI-ligation and nested PCR reads, holding one entry per CDR3 protein. The sample has roughly 97,000 distinct CDR3 sequences; about 14% are singletons. The sequencing input was naive CD8+ T cells from blood. Receptors were obtained from a human donor in good health. Both conserved end residues are trimmed from each CDR3.

j_call,v_call,cdr3_aa
TRBJ2-5,TRBV6-5,ASSPFGLRQETQY
TRBJ2-7,TRBV12-3/TRBV12-4,ASSPPGREQY
TRBJ2-7,TRBV20-1,SARALGASSVDHEQY
TRBJ1-1,TRBV2,ASSETGGKSEAF
TRBJ2-1,TRBV28,ASGPSWANEQF
TRBJ2-1,TRBV13,ASSVPSLVSEQF
TRBJ2-1,TRBV29-1,SVQGTLHLSSYNEQF
TRBJ1-2,TRBV27,ASSPAGQGDGYT
TRBJ2-1,TRBV15,ATSRDRSRPNEQF
TRBJ1-1,TRBV4-1,ASSQALRTEAF
TRBJ2-7,TRBV11-3,ASSSDMGSAYEQY
TRBJ1-1,TRBV4-2,ASSPAGPNTEAF
TRBJ2-1,TRBV4-2,ASSGRDPRGYEQF
TRBJ1-6,TRBV15,ATSRDRAGTGSFGGGISPLH
TRBJ1-3,TRBV6-6,ASSYTGTGNTIY
TRBJ2-7,TRBV4-3,ASSQLGGQGYEQY
TRBJ1-6,TRBV28,ASRRENSPLH
TRBJ2-7,TRBV7-9,ASSLWSTGTSGETYEQY
TRBJ2-3,TRBV7-9,ASSAPVGTDTQY
TRBJ1-2,TRBV2,AKLREVNYGYT
TRBJ2-1,TRBV7-9,ASSLTSGTYNEQF
TRBJ2-7,TRBV20-1,SAEGPAEQY
TRBJ2-7,TRBV4-2,ASSQEPGVSYEQY
TRBJ2-7,TRBV20-1,SAEQGAVYEQY
TRBJ1-1,TRBV27,ASSLGGGGTEAF
TRBJ2-7,TRBV5-4,ASSLAGDREQY
TRBJ2-7,TRBV27,ASSLDTSGRYEQY
TRBJ2-1,TRBV27,ASSPGTRNEQF
TRBJ2-1,TRBV13,ASSPTGLAPEQF
TRBJ2-1,TRBV11-2,ASRAWDRADNEQF
TRBJ2-2,TRBV29-1,SARGQGGELF
TRBJ1-5,TRBV4-2,ASSQRGTGTNQPQH
TRBJ1-6,TRBV4-3,ASSQEGRKDSPLH
TRBJ1-4,TRBV9,ASSEGQGRTNEKLF
TRBJ2-1,TRBV6-2/TRBV6-3,ASRNPSGYNEQF
TRBJ2-5,TRBV27,ASSPDRAGGTQY
TRBJ1-6,TRBV19,ASSTYRDTHSPLH
TRBJ1-1,TRBV4-1,ASSMTNREYTEAF
TRBJ1-1,TRBV29-1,SVEDRDLLEAF
TRBJ2-7,TRBV29-1,SVEGGGGYEQY
TRBJ2-1,TRBV12-3/TRBV12-4,ASMDRGYNEQF
TRBJ2-3,TRBV7-2,ASSLLASGATDTQY
TRBJ1-2,TRBV12-3/TRBV12-4,ASSFRNYGYT
TRBJ1-2,TRBV7-8,ASRPSRVYGYT
TRBJ1-1,TRBV3-1,ASSARVDTEAF
TRBJ2-1,TRBV20-1,SAPGTISYNEQF
TRBJ2-7,TRBV27,ASSRATGSNEQY
TRBJ2-5,TRBV12-3/TRBV12-4,ASSLESQETQY
TRBJ1-4,TRBV13,ASSPNGQHEKLF
TRBJ2-1,TRBV27,ASSSPSGQGSNEQF